The 30 T cell receptor beta chains below all came from one sample that was sequenced in a study of T cell responses to AZD1222 COVID-19 vaccine. TCRdb keeps only in-frame clones here, not all; method: immunoSEQ multiplex PCR. This table has 120,000 or so clones, more than 85% appearing once. The sequencing used peripheral blood, collected 28 days after the second AZD1222 dose. The receptors were sampled from an adult who received the AZD1222 COVID-19 vaccine.

For the CDR3, the DNA is TGTGCCAGCAGTTCCTTTTATCCGCCCCAGCATTTT. This encodes CASSSFYPPQHF. V is TRBV28 and J is TRBJ1-5; D is uncertain. The CDR3 is made up of 12 amino acids. CDR1 is MDHEN and CDR2 is SYDVKM in the germline V gene. Deletions cut 4 bases from V and 9 bases from J, with 10 bases between.

The chain uses TRBV18 and TRBJ2-3; no definite D call. The CDR3 sequence is 13 residues long. The V end lost 6 bases, the J end lost 5 bases, and 12 bases lay between the germline ends. CDR1 is KGHSH and CDR2 is LQKENI in the germline V gene. The CDR3 region has the DNA TGTGCCAGCTCCGCCACATTAGGAGATACGCAGTATTTT. It is translated as CASSATLGDTQYF.

This clone has a handful of counts. This sequence joins TRBV30 and TRBJ1-2; the match to TRBD1 covers 10 bases. The ends lost 3 bases at V and 4 bases at J; junction bases unmatched: 8. This CDR3 comprises 15 residues. In germline, CDR1 is GTSNPN, CDR2 SVGIG (reference sequence). The CDR3 sequence: CAWSTPTGGGYGYTF. The CDR3 coding sequence is TGTGCCTGGAGCACCCCGACAGGGGGCGGCTATGGCTACACCTTC.

The J gene is TRBJ2-1, the V gene TRBV18; the D is unclear. The CDR3 is made up of 17 amino acids. CDR1 is KGHSH and CDR2 is LQKENI in the germline V gene. The germline V and J ends were trimmed by 0 bases and 0 bases, with 12 bases remaining between them. For the CDR3, the DNA is TGTGCCAGCTCACCACCGATCGGACCGAGCTCCTACAATGAGCAGTTCTTC. This codes for CASSPPIGPSSYNEQFF.

The J gene is TRBJ1-1, the V gene TRBV6-5, with D maybe TRBD1 (5 bases). CDR3 length equals 14 residues. Trimming stripped 2 bases from V and 2 bases from J, with 9 bases between. The V gene's germline CDR1 is MNHEY and CDR2 SVGAGI. The CDR3, as DNA: TGTGCCAGCAGTTACCCGGGGCTTAACACTGAAGCTTTCTTT. Translating it yields CASSYPGLNTEAFF.

The chain employs TRBV28 and TRBJ1-6; TRBD1 matches at 8 bases. This CDR3 has 15 amino acids. Germline assignment: CDR1 MDHEN and CDR2 SYDVKM. The V and J ends lost 6 bases and 7 bases, in that order; junction bases with no gene match: 8. The CDR3 nucleotides are TGTGCCAGCAGCCCCGGACAGGGCATCAATTCACCCCTCCACTTT. It translates to CASSPGQGINSPLHF.

The chain is built from TRBV11-2 and TRBJ1-2; the D is unclear. The germline V gene encodes CDR1 SGHAT and CDR2 FQNNGV. V was clipped by 3 bases and J by 5 bases, with 10 bases between them. The CDR3 runs to 13 residues. CDR3 region: CASSLQTGYGYTF. The CDR3 DNA is TGTGCCAGCAGCTTGCAAACCGGGTATGGCTACACCTTC.

V and J are TRBV4-1 and TRBJ2-7; D might be TRBD1 (6 bases). Germline V lookup: CDR1 MGHRA, CDR2 YSYEKL. The CDR3 is made up of 17 amino acids. V was shortened by 4 bases and J by 3 bases, with 22 bases between the two germline ends. As DNA, the CDR3 is TGCGCCAGCAGCCCTAACCTGGCCCAGGGGCCATACTACGAGCAGTACTTC. Its translation is CASSPNLAQGPYYEQYF.

The genes are TRBV6-5 and TRBJ1-2, with a possible D match to TRBD1 (5 bases). The CDR3 extends over 14 amino acids. Trimming shortened V by 6 bases and J by 7 bases, and 18 bases separated the two germline ends. Per the germline V gene, CDR1 is MNHEY and CDR2 is SVGAGI. Here the CDR3 reads CASRNRTHPPGYTF. The CDR3 region has the DNA TGTGCCAGCAGAAACAGGACGCACCCCCCTGGCTACACCTTC.

The rearrangement joins TRBV27 to TRBJ2-7, with 7 bases matching TRBD1. J gave up 3 bases and V 7 bases, and 6 bases lay outside the gene matches. The germline CDR1 and CDR2 sequences are MNHEY and SMNVEV (reference sequence). The CDR3 is made up of 13 amino acids. The CDR3 here is CASKKTGNYEQYF. The CDR3, as DNA: TGTGCCAGCAAAAAGACAGGGAACTACGAGCAGTACTTC.

The chain combines TRBV19 with TRBJ1-2; D perhaps matches TRBD1 (6 bases). The V gene lost 5 bases and the J gene lost 5 bases, with 12 bases spanning the gap. From germline, CDR1 is LNHDA and CDR2 SQIVND (reference sequence). The CDR3 runs to 13 residues. CDR3 in DNA: TGTGCCAGTAGTCGGGACACTCTATATGGCTACACCTTC. This sequence encodes CASSRDTLYGYTF.

CDR3 sequence (DNA): TGTGCCAGCAGCTACGGGAGAGCGGGTGCTAGCACAGATACGCAGTATTTT. It encodes CASSYGRAGASTDTQYF. V usage is TRBV7-2 and J usage is TRBJ2-3; possible D gene TRBD2, 6 bases. Per the germline V gene, CDR1 is SGHTA and CDR2 is FQGNSA. V was pared by 4 bases and J by 0 bases, with 17 bases between. The CDR3 sequence is 17 residues long.

This chain joins TRBV12-3 or TRBV12-4 and TRBJ2-7, with D possibly TRBD2 on 5 matching bases. The CDR3 spans 13 residues. Trimming left V 6 bases short and J 6 bases short, with 15 bases between. CDR3 amino acids: CASSYDYPGEQYF. The CDR3, as DNA: TGTGCCAGCAGCTACGACTACCCTGGCGAGCAGTACTTC.

This rearrangement joins TRBV7-9 to TRBJ2-7, with D unresolved. V was trimmed by 7 bases and J by 3 bases, leaving 7 bases between them. This CDR3 region has 11 residues. CDR1 is SEHNR, CDR2 FQNEAQ, per germline (reference sequence). In nucleotides, the CDR3 is TGTGCCAGCACCCCGATCTACGAGCAGTACTTC. As protein: CASTPIYEQYF.

The chain employs TRBV12-3 or TRBV12-4 and TRBJ1-1; D is undetermined. V lost 3 bases to trimming and J lost 9 bases, with 11 bases between them. This CDR3 region has 12 residues. CDR3 loop: CASSFGREKAFF. The DNA for the CDR3 is TGTGCCAGCAGTTTCGGACGGGAGAAAGCTTTCTTT.

The chain couples TRBV3-1 (or the pseudogene TRBV3-2) to TRBJ1-6; 7 bases are a match to TRBD1. Germline CDR1 LGHDT, CDR2 YNNKEL (reference sequence). Trimming removed 4 bases from V and 6 bases from J; junction bases left unmatched: 6. The CDR3 has 15 amino acids. CDR3 bases: TGTGCCAGCAGCCCGACAGGGATAGGTAATTCACCCCTCCACTTT. Translating gives CASSPTGIGNSPLHF.

This clone was counted a single time. The rearrangement links TRBV6-5 to TRBJ1-3; 9 bases fit TRBD1. The CDR3 has 14 residues. Germline CDR1 is MNHEY and CDR2 is SVGAGI. Germline trimming cut 6 bases from V and 3 bases from J; bases unmatched to any gene: 3. CDR3 loop: CASRQGARGNTIYF. The CDR3, as DNA: TGTGCCAGCAGACAGGGGGCGCGTGGAAACACCATATATTTT.

This sequence joins TRBV11-2 and TRBJ1-1; the D gene is possibly TRBD1 (6 bases). Trimming took 4 bases from V and 2 from J, leaving 11 bases between them. Germline V gene sequence: CDR1 SGHAT, CDR2 FQNNGV. The CDR3 contains 14 residues. CDR3 sequence (DNA): TGTGCCAGCAGCTCAAGCGGGGGCAACACTGAAGCTTTCTTT. Translated: CASSSSGGNTEAFF.

In its sample, this clone was seen a few times. The chain is built from TRBV6-5 and TRBJ1-1; D perhaps matches TRBD1 (5 bases). The CDR3 runs to 11 residues. V was shortened by 7 bases and J by 11 bases, with 14 bases between the two germline ends. Germline V lookup: CDR1 MNHEY, CDR2 SVGAGI. CDR3 region: CASTGFGGAFF. The DNA for the CDR3 is TGTGCCAGCACGGGGTTCGGGGGGGCTTTCTTT.

The chain joins TRBV25-1 to TRBJ2-7, with 8 bases matching TRBD2. With 3 bases clipped from V and 9 bases from J, the junction kept 10 bases outside the gene matches. Germline assignment: CDR1 MGHDK and CDR2 SYGVNS. The CDR3 is made up of 14 amino acids. The CDR3 coding sequence is TGTGCCAGCAGTGACGGCGGGGGGCCTTTCTTGCAGTACTTC. The encoded protein is CASSDGGGPFLQYF.

The table lists this clone with a count of one. The chain employs TRBV7-2 and TRBJ2-3; D is ambiguous. There are 13 residues in the CDR3. The V end was cut by 3 bases, the J end by 4 bases, with 8 bases between. Germline V gene sequence: CDR1 SGHTA, CDR2 FQGNSA. The CDR3 loop reads CASSLGRPDTQYF. CDR3 bases: TGTGCCAGCAGCTTGGGCAGGCCAGATACGCAGTATTTT.

The chain links TRBV6-5 to TRBJ1-5; D might be TRBD1 (6 bases). This CDR3 comprises 13 residues. Germline CDR1 is MNHEY and CDR2 is SVGAGI. Between the trimmed V and J ends, which lost 4 bases and 9 bases, there was a span of 13 bases. The CDR3 region is CASSSQGGTPQHF. CDR3 nucleotide sequence: TGTGCCAGCAGTTCTCAAGGGGGAACGCCCCAGCATTTT.

The V gene is TRBV4-1, the J gene TRBJ1-3; D is uncertain. Between the trimmed V and J ends, which lost 3 bases and 0 bases, there was a span of 9 bases. The CDR3 covers 15 residues. In germline, CDR1 is MGHRA, CDR2 YSYEKL. Written as DNA, the CDR3 is TGCGCCAGCAGCCAGGCAGCGAGCTCTGGAAACACCATATATTTT. Translation: CASSQAASSGNTIYF.

This clone is a singleton in its sample. V usage is TRBV29-1 and J usage is TRBJ2-7, with 7 positions matching TRBD1. The CDR3 is 13 residues long. Trimming took 6 bases from V and 2 from J; bases not matched to a gene: 7. CDR1 SQVTM and CDR2 ANQGSEA come from the germline V gene. CDR3 loop: CSVQGLIAYEQYF. The DNA for the CDR3 is TGCAGCGTACAGGGGTTAATCGCCTACGAGCAGTACTTC.

The rearrangement uses TRBV6-5 and TRBJ2-7; 10 bases match TRBD1. Trimming removed 6 bases from V and 2 bases from J; junction bases left unmatched: 4. This CDR3 is 14 amino acids long. Germline CDR1 and CDR2: MNHEY and SVGAGI. CDR3 in amino acids: CASRRGQGTYEQYF. In DNA form, the CDR3 reads TGTGCCAGCAGGAGGGGACAGGGGACCTACGAGCAGTACTTC.

The rearrangement uses TRBV5-6 and TRBJ2-7, with 10 bases identical to TRBD2. The CDR3 is 14 amino acids. V lost 4 bases, J lost 2 bases, and 3 bases stayed unmatched. Germline assignment: CDR1 SGHDT and CDR2 YYEEEE. The CDR3 nucleotides are TGTGCCAGCAGCCGGACTAGCGGCCCCTACGAGCAGTACTTC. Its protein is CASSRTSGPYEQYF.

The chain joins TRBV19 to TRBJ1-5; a possible D gene is TRBD1 (5 bases). This CDR3 has 13 amino acids. CDR1 LNHDA and CDR2 SQIVND come from the germline V gene (reference sequence). With 7 bases removed from V and 3 bases from J, the gap between germline ends came to 10 bases. CDR3 in amino acids: CASTAGNNQPQHF. DNA for the CDR3: TGTGCCAGTACGGCAGGGAACAATCAGCCCCAGCATTTT.

The chain carries TRBV30 and TRBJ1-2; no definite D call. The germline gives CDR1 GTSNPN, CDR2 SVGIG (reference sequence). The CDR3 sequence is 12 residues long. V was pared by 5 bases and J by 2 bases, with 9 bases between. The CDR3 here is CAWAGRNYGYTF. CDR3 in DNA: TGTGCCTGGGCAGGTAGAAACTATGGCTACACCTTC.

The rearrangement joins TRBV10-3 to TRBJ1-5; unclear D gene. In germline, CDR1 is ENHRY, CDR2 SYGVKD. The CDR3 spans 15 residues. Trimming shortened V by 0 bases and J by 1 base, and 7 bases separated the two germline ends. DNA for the CDR3: TGTGCCATCAGTGAGTCGGCACAGAGCAATCAGCCCCAGCATTTT. Translating gives CAISESAQSNQPQHF.

The V gene is TRBV9, the J gene TRBJ2-2, with a tentative D call TRBD2 (7 bases). V was cut by 4 bases and J by 4 bases, with 14 bases left in between. The germline CDR1 and CDR2 sequences are SGDLS and YYNGEE. The CDR3 extends over 15 amino acids. The CDR3 is CASSPRGAATGELFF. As DNA, the CDR3 is TGTGCCAGCAGCCCCCGGGGGGCAGCCACCGGGGAGCTGTTTTTT.